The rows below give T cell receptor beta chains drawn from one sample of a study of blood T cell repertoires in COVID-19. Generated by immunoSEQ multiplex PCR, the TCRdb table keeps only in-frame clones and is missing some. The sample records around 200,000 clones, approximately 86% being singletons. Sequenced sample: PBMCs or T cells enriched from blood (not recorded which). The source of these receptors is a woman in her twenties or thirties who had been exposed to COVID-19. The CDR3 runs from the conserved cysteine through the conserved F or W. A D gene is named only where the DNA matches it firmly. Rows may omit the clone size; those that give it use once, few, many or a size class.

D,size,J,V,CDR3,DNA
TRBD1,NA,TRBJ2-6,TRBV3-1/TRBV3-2,CASSAQGAGANVLTF,TGTGCCAGCAGCGCACAGGGGGCTGGGGCCAACGTCCTGACTTTC
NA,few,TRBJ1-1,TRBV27,CASSGSGKNTEAFF,TGTGCCAGCAGTGGTTCGGGGAAGAACACTGAAGCTTTCTTT
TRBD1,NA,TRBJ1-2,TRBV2,CASSLDREVNYGYTF,TGTGCCAGCAGCCTCGACAGGGAAGTTAACTATGGCTACACCTTC
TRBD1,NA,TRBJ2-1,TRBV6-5,CASSYLGQGPYNEQFF,TGTGCCAGCAGTTACCTAGGACAGGGCCCCTACAATGAGCAGTTCTTC
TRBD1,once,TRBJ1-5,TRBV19,CASIALGQLNQPQHF,TGTGCCAGCATTGCGCTGGGACAGCTCAATCAGCCCCAGCATTTT
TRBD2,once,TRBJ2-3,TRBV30,CAWSAPGGSADTQYF,TGTGCCTGGAGTGCCCCGGGGGGGTCGGCAGATACGCAGTATTTT
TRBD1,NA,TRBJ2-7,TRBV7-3,CASSAQGADHEQYF,TGTGCCAGCAGCGCACAGGGGGCGGACCACGAGCAGTACTTC
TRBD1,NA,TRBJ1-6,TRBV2,CASRSSDRVNSPLHF,TGTGCCAGCAGGAGCTCGGACAGGGTCAATTCACCCCTCCACTTT
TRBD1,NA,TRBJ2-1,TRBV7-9,CASSDTGGPHYNEQFF,TGTGCCAGCAGCGACACAGGGGGACCCCATTACAATGAGCAGTTCTTC
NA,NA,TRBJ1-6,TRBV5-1,CASSLGQGSYNSPLHF,TGCGCCAGCAGCTTGGGGCAGGGCTCCTATAATTCACCCCTCCACTTT
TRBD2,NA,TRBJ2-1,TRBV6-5,CASRPTGGGPREQFF,TGTGCCAGCAGACCGACTGGCGGGGGACCTAGGGAGCAGTTCTTC
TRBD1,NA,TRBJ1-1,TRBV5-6,CASSYYQGQKYTEAFF,TGTGCCAGCAGCTATTATCAGGGACAGAAATACACTGAAGCTTTCTTT
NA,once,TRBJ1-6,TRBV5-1,CASSNDPGQGLALHF,TGCGCCAGCAGCAACGACCCGGGGCAGGGGTTGGCCCTCCACTTT
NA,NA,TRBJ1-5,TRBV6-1,CASSARPGGQGRYSNQPQHF,TGTGCCAGCAGTGCCCGGCCGGGGGGACAAGGAAGGTATAGCAATCAGCCCCAGCATTTT
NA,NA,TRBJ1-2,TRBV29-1,CSAAGGPPYGYTF,TGCAGCGCTGCGGGGGGGCCACCCTATGGCTACACCTTC
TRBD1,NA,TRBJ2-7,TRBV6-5,CASSPIRGLGDEQYF,TGTGCCAGCTCCCCTATCAGGGGGCTAGGAGACGAGCAGTACTTC
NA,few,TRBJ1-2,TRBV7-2,CASSLMTGIYGYTF,TGTGCCAGCAGCTTGATGACAGGAATCTATGGCTACACCTTC
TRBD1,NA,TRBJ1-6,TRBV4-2,CASSLGTGDNSPLHF,TGTGCCAGCAGCCTAGGGACAGGGGATAATTCACCCCTCCACTTT
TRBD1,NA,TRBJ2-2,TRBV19,CASKGTGVGELFF,TGTGCCAGTAAAGGGACAGGGGTCGGGGAGCTGTTTTTT
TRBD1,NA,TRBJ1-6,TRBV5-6,CASSSPGQLTSSYNSPLHF,TGTGCCAGCAGCTCCCCGGGACAGCTAACCAGCTCCTATAATTCACCCCTCCACTTT
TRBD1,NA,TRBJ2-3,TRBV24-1,CATSDPLRDSHTDTQYF,TGTGCCACCAGTGATCCCCTCCGGGACAGCCACACAGATACGCAGTATTTT
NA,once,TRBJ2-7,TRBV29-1,CSVEGGQTYEQYF,TGCAGCGTTGAAGGGGGACAAACCTACGAGCAGTACTTC
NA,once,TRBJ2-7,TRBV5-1,CASSWSYEQYF,TGCGCCAGCAGCTGGAGCTACGAGCAGTACTTC
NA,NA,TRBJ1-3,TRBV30,CAWMPFQSRRTGNTIYF,TGTGCCTGGATGCCTTTCCAGTCCCGGAGGACTGGAAACACCATATATTTT
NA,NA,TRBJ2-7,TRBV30,CAWKSTSSYEQYF,TGTGCCTGGAAATCAACTAGCTCCTACGAGCAGTACTTC
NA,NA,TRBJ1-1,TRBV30,CAWSDPMRLNTEAFF,TGTGCCTGGAGTGACCCTATGAGACTTAACACTGAAGCTTTCTTT
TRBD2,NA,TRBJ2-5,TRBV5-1,CASSLPAGDQETQYF,TGCGCCAGCAGCTTGCCAGCGGGGGACCAAGAGACCCAGTACTTC
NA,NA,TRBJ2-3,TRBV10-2,CASSESGRGRMNTDTQYF,TGCGCCAGCAGTGAGTCGGGCAGGGGGAGGATGAACACAGATACGCAGTATTTT
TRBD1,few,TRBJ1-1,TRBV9,CASSPRQGNEAFF,TGTGCCAGCAGTCCCAGACAGGGGAATGAAGCTTTCTTT
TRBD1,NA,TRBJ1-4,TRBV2,CASRGQGASFF,TGTGCCAGCAGAGGACAGGGGGCTTCGTTTTTT
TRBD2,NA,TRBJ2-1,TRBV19,CASSRGGDNNEQFF,TGTGCCAGTAGCCGCGGGGGGGACAACAATGAGCAGTTCTTC
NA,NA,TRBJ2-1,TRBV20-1,CSARWGLEQFF,TGCAGTGCTAGATGGGGGCTAGAGCAGTTCTTC
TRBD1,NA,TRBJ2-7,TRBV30,CAFDRAIGEQYF,TGTGCCTTCGACAGGGCTATTGGCGAGCAGTACTTC
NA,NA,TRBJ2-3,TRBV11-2,CASTPRVGQSTDTQYF,TGTGCCAGCACCCCCCGGGTCGGACAGAGCACAGATACGCAGTATTTT
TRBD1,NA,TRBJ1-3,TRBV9,CASSLRDSSSGNTIYF,TGTGCCAGCAGCCTACGGGACAGTTCCTCTGGAAACACCATATATTTT
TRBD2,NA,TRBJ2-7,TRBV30,CAWSDGVAGAYEQYF,TGTGCCTGGAGCGACGGGGTAGCGGGGGCCTACGAGCAGTACTTC
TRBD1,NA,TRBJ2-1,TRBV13,CASREGGQADEQFF,TGTGCCAGCAGAGAAGGGGGCCAGGCAGATGAGCAGTTCTTC